These 4 T cell receptor beta chains came from one sample sequenced in a study of shared clonotypes between healthy human individuals. The repertoire was sequenced with immunoSEQ multiplex PCR; TCRdb's copy has only in-frame clones and lacks some. The sample has about 670,000 clones, about two thirds seen once. What was sequenced was memory CD4+ T cells sorted from blood. This sample's subset: CD45RA-negative fraction. The receptor source for this set is a woman under 40 in good health.

The genes are TRBV28 and TRBJ2-3; D is perhaps TRBD1 (6 bases). The CDR3 totals 16 residues. V lost 6 bases and J 1 base, leaving 17 bases between the germline ends. Per germline, CDR1 MDHEN and CDR2 SYDVKM. CDR3 residues: CASSSKRAGGTDTQYF. As DNA, the CDR3 is TGTGCCAGCAGCTCAAAAAGGGCAGGGGGCACAGATACGCAGTATTTT.

The rearrangement joins TRBV5-5 to TRBJ2-2; D is uncertain. This CDR3 spans 13 amino acids. In germline, CDR1 is SGHKS, CDR2 YYEKEE (reference sequence). The V gene lost 5 bases and the J gene lost 0 bases, with 5 bases spanning the gap. In DNA form, the CDR3 reads TGTGCCAGCAGTAATACGAACACCGGGGAGCTGTTTTTT. Translation gives CASSNTNTGELFF.

The sample holds one count of this clone. The V and J genes are TRBV5-1 and TRBJ2-1; 8 bases are shared with TRBD1. The V and J ends lost 3 bases and 4 bases, in that order; junction bases with no gene match: 3. This CDR3 spans 14 amino acids. The germline V gene has CDR1 SGHRS and CDR2 YFSETQ. CDR3 in amino acids: CASSSGQGYNEQFF. The CDR3 DNA reads TGCGCCAGCAGCTCCGGACAGGGATACAATGAGCAGTTCTTC.

V and J are TRBV5-6 and TRBJ1-2; TRBD1 matches 7 bases. The CDR3 is 16 residues long. Per the germline V gene, CDR1 is SGHDT and CDR2 is YYEEEE. With V trimmed by 3 bases and J by 0 bases, 8 bases remained unmatched. The CDR3 sequence is CASSSIRQGANYGYTF. CDR3 sequence (DNA): TGTGCCAGCAGCTCGATTCGACAGGGAGCTAACTATGGCTACACCTTC.